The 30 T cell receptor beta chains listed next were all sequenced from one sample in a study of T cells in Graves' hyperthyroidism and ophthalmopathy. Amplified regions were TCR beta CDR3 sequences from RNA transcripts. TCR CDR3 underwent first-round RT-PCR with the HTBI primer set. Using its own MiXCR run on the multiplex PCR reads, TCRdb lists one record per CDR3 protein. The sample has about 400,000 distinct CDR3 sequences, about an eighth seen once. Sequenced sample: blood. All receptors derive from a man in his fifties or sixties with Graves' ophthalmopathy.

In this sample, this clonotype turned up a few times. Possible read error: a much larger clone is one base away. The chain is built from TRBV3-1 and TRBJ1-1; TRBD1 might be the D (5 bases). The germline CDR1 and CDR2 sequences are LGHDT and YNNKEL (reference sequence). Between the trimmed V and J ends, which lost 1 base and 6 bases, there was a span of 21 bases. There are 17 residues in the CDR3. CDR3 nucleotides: TGTGCCAGCAGCCAAGGACCGGGAGGGGCGCCTACCGCTGAAGCTTTCTTT. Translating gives CASSQGPGGAPTAEAFF.

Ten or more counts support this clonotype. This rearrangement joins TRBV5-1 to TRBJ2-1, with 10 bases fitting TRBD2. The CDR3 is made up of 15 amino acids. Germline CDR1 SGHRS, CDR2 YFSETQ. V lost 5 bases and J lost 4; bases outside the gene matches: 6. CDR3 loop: CASRTGLADYNEQFF. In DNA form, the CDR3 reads TGCGCCAGCAGAACCGGACTAGCGGATTACAATGAGCAGTTCTTC.

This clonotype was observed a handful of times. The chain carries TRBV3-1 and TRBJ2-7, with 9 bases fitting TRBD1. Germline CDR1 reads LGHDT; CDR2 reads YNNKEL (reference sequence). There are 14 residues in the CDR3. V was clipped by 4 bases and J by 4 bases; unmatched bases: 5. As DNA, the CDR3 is TGTGCCAGCAGCCTTAACAGGGGGCCATACGAGCAGTACTTC. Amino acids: CASSLNRGPYEQYF.

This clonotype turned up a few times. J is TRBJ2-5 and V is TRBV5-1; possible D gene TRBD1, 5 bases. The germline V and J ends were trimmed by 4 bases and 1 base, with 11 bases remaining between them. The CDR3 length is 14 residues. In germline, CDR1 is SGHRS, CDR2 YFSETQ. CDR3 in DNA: TGCGCCAGCAGCCGGCAGGGCTTCCAAGAGACCCAGTACTTC. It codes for CASSRQGFQETQYF.

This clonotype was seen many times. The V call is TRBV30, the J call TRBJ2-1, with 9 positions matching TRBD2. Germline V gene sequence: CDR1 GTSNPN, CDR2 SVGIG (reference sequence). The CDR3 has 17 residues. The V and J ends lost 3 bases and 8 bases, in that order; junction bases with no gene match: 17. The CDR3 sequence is CAWSGNSGRQLTYEQFF. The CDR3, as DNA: TGTGCCTGGAGCGGTAATAGCGGGAGACAGCTTACGTATGAGCAGTTCTTC.

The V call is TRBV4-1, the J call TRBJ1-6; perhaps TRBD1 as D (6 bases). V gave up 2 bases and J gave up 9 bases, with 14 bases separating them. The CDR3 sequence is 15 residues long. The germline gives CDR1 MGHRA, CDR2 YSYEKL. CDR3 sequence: CASSQTTDRSSPLHF. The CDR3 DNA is TGCGCCAGCAGCCAAACCACCGACAGGTCTTCACCCCTCCACTTT.

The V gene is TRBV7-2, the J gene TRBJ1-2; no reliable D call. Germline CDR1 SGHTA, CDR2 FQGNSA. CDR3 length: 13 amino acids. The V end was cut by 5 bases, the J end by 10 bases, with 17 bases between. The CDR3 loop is CASSRGRREFYTF. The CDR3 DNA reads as TGTGCCAGCAGCCGCGGCCGGCGCGAGTTCTACACCTTC.

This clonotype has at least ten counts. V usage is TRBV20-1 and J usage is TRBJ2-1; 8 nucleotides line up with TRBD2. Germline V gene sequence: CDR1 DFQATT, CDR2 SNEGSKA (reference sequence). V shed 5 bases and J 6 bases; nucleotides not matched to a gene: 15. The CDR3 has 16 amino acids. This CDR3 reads CSARAASGGPINEQFF. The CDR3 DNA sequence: TGCAGTGCTCGAGCGGCGTCGGGAGGGCCAATCAATGAGCAGTTCTTC.

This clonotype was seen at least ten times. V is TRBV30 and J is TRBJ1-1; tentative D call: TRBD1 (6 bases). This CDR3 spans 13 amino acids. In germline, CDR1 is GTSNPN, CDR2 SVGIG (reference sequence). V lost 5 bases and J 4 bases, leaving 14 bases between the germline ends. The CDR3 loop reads CAWGVWGRTEAFF. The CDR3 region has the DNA TGTGCCTGGGGAGTCTGGGGGCGCACTGAAGCTTTCTTT.

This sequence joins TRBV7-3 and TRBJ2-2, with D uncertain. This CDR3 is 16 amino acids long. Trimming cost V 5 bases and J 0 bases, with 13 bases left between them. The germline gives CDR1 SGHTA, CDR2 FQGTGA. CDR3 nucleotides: TGTGCCAGCAGCCGGGTTGGGCTAGCGAACACCGGGGAGCTGTTTTTT. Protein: CASSRVGLANTGELFF. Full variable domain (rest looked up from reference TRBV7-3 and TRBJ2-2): GAGVSQTPSNKVTEKGKYVELRCDPISGHTALYWYRQSLGQGPEFLIYFQGTGAADDSGLPNDRFFAVRPEGSVSTLKIQRTERGDSAVYLCASSRVGLANTGELFFGEGSRLTVL.

CDR3 protein: CASRTPLGTSSYNEQFF. In nucleotides, the CDR3 is TGCGCCAGCAGAACCCCGTTGGGGACTAGCTCCTACAATGAGCAGTTCTTC. The chain employs TRBV10-1 and TRBJ2-1; 8 bases are shared with TRBD2. The CDR3 is 17 residues long. The trim removed 6 bases at V and 0 bases at J, leaving 10 bases unmatched. In germline, CDR1 is WNHNN, CDR2 SYGVQD (reference sequence).

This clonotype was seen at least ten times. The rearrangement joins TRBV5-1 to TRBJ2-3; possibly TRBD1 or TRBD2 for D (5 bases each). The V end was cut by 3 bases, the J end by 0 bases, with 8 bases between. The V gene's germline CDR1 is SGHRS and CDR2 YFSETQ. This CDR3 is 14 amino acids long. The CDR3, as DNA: TGCGCCAGCAGCTCCTGGGACAGCACAGATACGCAGTATTTT. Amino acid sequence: CASSSWDSTDTQYF.

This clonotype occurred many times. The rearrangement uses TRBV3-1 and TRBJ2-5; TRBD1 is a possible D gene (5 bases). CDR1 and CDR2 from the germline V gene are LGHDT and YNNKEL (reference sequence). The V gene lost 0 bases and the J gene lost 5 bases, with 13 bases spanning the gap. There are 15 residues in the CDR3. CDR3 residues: CASSQDRQLAETQYF. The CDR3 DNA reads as TGTGCCAGCAGCCAAGATAGACAGTTGGCTGAGACCCAGTACTTC.

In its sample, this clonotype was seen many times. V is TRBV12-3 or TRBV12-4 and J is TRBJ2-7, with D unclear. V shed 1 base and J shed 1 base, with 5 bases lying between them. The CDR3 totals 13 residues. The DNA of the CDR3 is TGTGCCAGCAGTTTAGGGGTATCCTACGAGCAGTACTTC. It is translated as CASSLGVSYEQYF.

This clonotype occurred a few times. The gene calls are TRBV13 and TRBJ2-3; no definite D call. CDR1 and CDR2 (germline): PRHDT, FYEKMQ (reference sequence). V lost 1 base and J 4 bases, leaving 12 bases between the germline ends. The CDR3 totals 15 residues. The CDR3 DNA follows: TGTGCCAGCAGCTTAGAACAGACTGGCGCAGATACGCAGTATTTT. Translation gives CASSLEQTGADTQYF.

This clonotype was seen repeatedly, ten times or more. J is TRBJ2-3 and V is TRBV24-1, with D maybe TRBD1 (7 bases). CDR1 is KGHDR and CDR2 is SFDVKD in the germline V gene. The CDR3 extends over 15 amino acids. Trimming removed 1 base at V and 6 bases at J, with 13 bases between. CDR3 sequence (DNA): TGTGCCACCAGTGATTTAGGAGGGGGCGCCGATACGCAGTATTTT. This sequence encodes CATSDLGGGADTQYF.

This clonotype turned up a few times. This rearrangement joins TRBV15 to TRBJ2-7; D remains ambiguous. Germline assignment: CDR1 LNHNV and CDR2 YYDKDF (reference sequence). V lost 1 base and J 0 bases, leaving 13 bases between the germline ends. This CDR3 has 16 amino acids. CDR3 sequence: CATSRVRAGPSYEQYF. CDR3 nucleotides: TGTGCCACCAGCAGAGTCCGGGCAGGCCCCTCCTACGAGCAGTACTTC.

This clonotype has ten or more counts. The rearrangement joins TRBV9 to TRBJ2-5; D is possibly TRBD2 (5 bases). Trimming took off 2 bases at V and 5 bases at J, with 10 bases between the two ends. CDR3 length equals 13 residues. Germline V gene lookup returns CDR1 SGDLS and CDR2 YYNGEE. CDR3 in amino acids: CASSVASSETQYF. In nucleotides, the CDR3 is TGTGCCAGCAGCGTGGCTAGCAGTGAGACCCAGTACTTC.

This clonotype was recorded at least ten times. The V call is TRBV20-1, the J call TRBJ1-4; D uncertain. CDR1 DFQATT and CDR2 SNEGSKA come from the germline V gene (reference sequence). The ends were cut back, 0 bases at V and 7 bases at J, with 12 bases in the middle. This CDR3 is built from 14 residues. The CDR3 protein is CSARDPRGGEKLFF. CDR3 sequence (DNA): TGCAGTGCTAGAGATCCGCGGGGAGGTGAAAAACTGTTTTTT.

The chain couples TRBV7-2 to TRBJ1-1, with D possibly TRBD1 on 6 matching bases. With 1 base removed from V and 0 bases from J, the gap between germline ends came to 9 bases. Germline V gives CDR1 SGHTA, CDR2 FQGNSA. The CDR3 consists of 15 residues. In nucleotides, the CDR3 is TGTGCCAGCAGCTTAGATAGGACAGTGAACACTGAAGCTTTCTTT. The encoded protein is CASSLDRTVNTEAFF.

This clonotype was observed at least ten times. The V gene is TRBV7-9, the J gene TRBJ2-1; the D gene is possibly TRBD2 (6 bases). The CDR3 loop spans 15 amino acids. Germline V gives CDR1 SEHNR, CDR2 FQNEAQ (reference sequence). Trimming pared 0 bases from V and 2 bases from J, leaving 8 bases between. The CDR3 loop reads CASSLASGAYNEQFF. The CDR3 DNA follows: TGTGCCAGCAGCTTAGCTAGCGGAGCCTACAATGAGCAGTTCTTC.

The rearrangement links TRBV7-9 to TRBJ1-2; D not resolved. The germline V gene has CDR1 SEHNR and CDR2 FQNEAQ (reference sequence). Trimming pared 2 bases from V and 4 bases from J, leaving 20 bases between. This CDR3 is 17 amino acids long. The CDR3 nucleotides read TGTGCCAGCAGCTTAAGACGCCTAACCCCAATCATCTATGGCTACACCTTC. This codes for CASSLRRLTPIIYGYTF.

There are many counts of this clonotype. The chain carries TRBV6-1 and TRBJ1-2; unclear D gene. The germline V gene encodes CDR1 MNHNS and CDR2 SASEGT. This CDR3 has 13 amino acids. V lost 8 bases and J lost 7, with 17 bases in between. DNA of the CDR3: TGTGCCAGCGCCCAGTTTTCATTAACTGGCTACACCTTC. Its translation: CASAQFSLTGYTF.

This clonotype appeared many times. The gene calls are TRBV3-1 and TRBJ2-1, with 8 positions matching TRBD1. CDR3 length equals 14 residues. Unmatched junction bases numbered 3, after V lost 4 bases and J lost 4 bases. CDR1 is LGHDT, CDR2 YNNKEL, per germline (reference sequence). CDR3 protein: CASSRRGPYNEQFF. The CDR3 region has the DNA TGTGCCAGCAGCCGCAGGGGGCCTTACAATGAGCAGTTCTTC.

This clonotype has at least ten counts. The CDR3 region is CATLRWQNTDTQYF. Written as DNA, the CDR3 is TGTGCCACTCTCAGGTGGCAGAACACAGATACGCAGTATTTT. The J gene is TRBJ2-3, the V gene TRBV6-1; D is unclear. Trimming left V 10 bases short and J 2 bases short, with 16 bases between. Looked up from germline, CDR1 is MNHNS and CDR2 is SASEGT. The CDR3 consists of 14 residues.

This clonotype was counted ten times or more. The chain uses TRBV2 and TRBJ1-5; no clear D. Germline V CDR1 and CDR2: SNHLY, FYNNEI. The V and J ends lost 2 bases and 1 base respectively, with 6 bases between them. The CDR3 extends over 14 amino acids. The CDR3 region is CASSESRSNQPQHF. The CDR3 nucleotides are TGTGCCAGCAGTGAAAGCAGGAGCAATCAGCCCCAGCATTTT. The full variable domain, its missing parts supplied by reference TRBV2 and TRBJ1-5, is EPEVTQTPSHQVTQMGQEVILRCVPISNHLYFYWYRQILGQKVEFLVSFYNNEISEKSEIFDDQFSVERPDGSNFTLKIRSTKLEDSAMYFCASSESRSNQPQHFGDGTRLSIL.

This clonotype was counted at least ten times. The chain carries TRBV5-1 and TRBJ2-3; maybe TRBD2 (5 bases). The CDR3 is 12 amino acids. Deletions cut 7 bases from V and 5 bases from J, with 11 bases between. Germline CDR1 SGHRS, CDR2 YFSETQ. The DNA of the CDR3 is TGCGCCAGCGGGAGAGCAGGAGATACGCAGTATTTT. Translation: CASGRAGDTQYF.

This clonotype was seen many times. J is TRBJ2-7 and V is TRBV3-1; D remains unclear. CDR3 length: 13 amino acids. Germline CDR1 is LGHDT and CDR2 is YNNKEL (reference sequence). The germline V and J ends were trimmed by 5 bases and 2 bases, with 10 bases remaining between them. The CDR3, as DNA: TGTGCCAGCAGCTCGGGTGGAGCCTACGAGCAGTACTTC. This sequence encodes CASSSGGAYEQYF.

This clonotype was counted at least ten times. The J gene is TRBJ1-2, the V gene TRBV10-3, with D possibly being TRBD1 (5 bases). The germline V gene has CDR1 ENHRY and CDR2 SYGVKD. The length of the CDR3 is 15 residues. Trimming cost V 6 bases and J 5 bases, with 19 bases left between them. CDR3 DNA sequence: TGTGCCATCAGGGCCGGGGGGGACGGCCCTTATGGCTACACCTTC. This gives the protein CAIRAGGDGPYGYTF.

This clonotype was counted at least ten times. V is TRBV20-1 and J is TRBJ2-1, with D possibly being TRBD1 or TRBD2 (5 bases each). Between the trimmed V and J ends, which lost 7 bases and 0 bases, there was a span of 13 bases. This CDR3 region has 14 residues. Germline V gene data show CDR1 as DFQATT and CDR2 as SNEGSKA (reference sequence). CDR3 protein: CSVRPGSSYNEQFF. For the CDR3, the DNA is TGCAGTGTTAGGCCAGGGAGCTCCTACAATGAGCAGTTCTTC.